What follows are 6 T cell receptor beta chains derived from one specimen sequenced in a study of blood T cell repertoires in COVID-19. The assay was immunoSEQ multiplex PCR, and TCRdb's table has in-frame clones only and misses some. The profile covers 300,000 to 400,000 clones, with around 85% appearing a single time and about 4.2% taken by the ten largest. The specimen was PBMCs or T cells enriched from blood (not recorded which). All receptors derive from a woman between 35 and 50 years old with acute COVID-19.

This sequence joins TRBV7-9 and TRBJ2-5; D remains unclear. The CDR3 covers 13 residues. The germline V gene encodes CDR1 SEHNR and CDR2 FQNEAQ (reference sequence). V was clipped by 3 bases and J by 2 bases, with 7 bases between them. The CDR3 DNA follows: TGTGCCAGCAGCTTTCCAGCGCAAGAGACCCAGTACTTC. Translated: CASSFPAQETQYF.

The gene calls are TRBV6-5 and TRBJ1-2; 9 positions agree with TRBD1. Germline loops: CDR1 MNHEY, CDR2 SVGAGI. The V segment lost 6 bases and the J segment 2 bases; nucleotides outside the gene matches: 7. The CDR3 runs 15 residues. Written as DNA, the CDR3 is TGTGCCAGCAGAAGGGACAGGGTCTCGAACTATGGCTACACCTTC. It codes for CASRRDRVSNYGYTF.

The V call is TRBV14, the J call TRBJ2-2; the D is unclear. Trimming took off 0 bases at V and 1 base at J, with 9 bases between the two ends. Looked up from germline, CDR1 is SGHDN and CDR2 is FVKESK. The CDR3 is made up of 16 amino acids. This chain's CDR3 is CASSQDFPRNTGELFF. CDR3 nucleotides: TGTGCCAGCAGCCAAGATTTTCCCAGGAACACCGGGGAGCTGTTTTTT.

The rearrangement uses TRBV12-2 and TRBJ1-5; the listed D gene, TRBD1, was not tested against the DNA. TRBV12-2 is given as a pseudogene. The CDR3 contains 17 residues. The CDR3 sequence is CASRFRVRDRRNQPQHF. The CDR3 DNA reads TGTGCAAGTCGCTTCAGGGTCCGGGACAGGAGGAATCAGCCCCAGCATTTT.

This chain uses TRBV6-5 with TRBJ1-6, with unresolved D. Germline CDR1 and CDR2: MNHEY and SVGAGI. CDR3 size: 15 residues. The V gene lost 2 bases and the J gene lost 7 bases, with 12 bases spanning the gap. DNA for the CDR3: TGTGCCAGCAGTTACCCCCCAGGAACCAATTCACCCCTCCACTTT. Translation gives CASSYPPGTNSPLHF.

This clone was counted once. The chain employs TRBV4-3 and TRBJ2-3, with D perhaps matching TRBD2 (5 bases). There are 17 residues in the CDR3. The V and J ends lost 0 bases and 8 bases respectively, with 21 bases between them. The germline V gene encodes CDR1 LGHNA and CDR2 YSLEER. In nucleotides, the CDR3 is TGCGCCAGCAGCCAAGATTACCCTAGCCGCGGGCCGAGTACGCAGTATTTT. Protein sequence: CASSQDYPSRGPSTQYF.